The clone carrying this TCR beta chain was picked up one time. This sample is part of a study of blood T cell repertoires in COVID-19. For the study at large: In each case, the material was cDNA or gDNA derived from T cells, B-cell-depleted T cells, or PBMCs.

In the source study's methods: Amplified reference gene primers provided the basis for estimating nucleated cell counts. Measured with immunoSEQ multiplex PCR; TCRdb has only the in-frame clones, and not every one. That table gives V, J and clone size, and the DNA gave D and trimming. The sample holds around 60,000 clones; more than 70% are singletons and the top ten take more than 15%. CDR3 length: 16 residues. The germline V gene encodes CDR1 SGHTA and CDR2 FQGTGA. With V trimmed by 4 bases and J by 5 bases, 4 bases remained unmatched. The chain links TRBV7-3 to TRBJ2-3; 15 nucleotides align to TRBD2. Sequencing used peripheral blood. The clonotype was recovered from a man aged 55 to 69 with COVID-19, enrolled during active disease. The CDR3 region has the DNA TGTGCCAGCAGCTCGGGACTAGCGGGAGGCCGAGATACGCAGTATTTT. Its protein is CASSSGLAGGRDTQYF.